The sequence of this TCR beta chain was determined in a study of multiple sclerosis patients with progressive multifocal leukoencephalopathy. Findings and caveats of the study: Expanded clones at PML onset predated and persisted through natalizumab therapy.

In the case of this clone: Its matching antigen is unknown. The conserved phenylalanine or tryptophan normally closing the CDR3 is absent here, so this likely arose from a read error.

Stated time point: more than 5 months of natalizumab therapy. Only in-frame clones appear in the TCRdb table, and some are missing; sequencing was by immunoSEQ multiplex PCR. The data show about 30,000 clones, roughly 90% seen once. The CDR3 length is 16 residues. V lost 3 bases and J lost 3; bases outside the gene matches: 8. Germline lookup yields CDR1 LGHNA and CDR2 YSLEER. This specimen was PBMCs, taken from a patient treated with natalizumab. The chain uses TRBV4-3 and TRBJ2-7; 10 positions match TRBD2. The sequence was collected from a human donor with multiple sclerosis. The CDR3 spells CASSQERAGGGYEQYL. In DNA, the CDR3 is TGCGCCAGCAGCCAGGAGCGAGCGGGAGGGGGCTACGAGCAGTACCTC.